These 23 T cell receptor beta chains came from one sample sequenced in a study of cytomegalovirus exposure and HLA in healthy donors. This PCR relied on a set of 60 Vbeta primers and 13 Jbeta primers. Some clones are missing from TCRdb's copy, which holds only in-frame ones; the method was immunoSEQ multiplex PCR. Among under 130,000 clones listed, roughly three fifths were seen once. The material sequenced was PBMCs. These receptors originate from a man younger than 45 in good health and CMV-seropositive.

As to this clone: A read error may produce the germline difference seen at one junction end. The chain carries TRBV6-6 and TRBJ2-5; 8 positions agree with TRBD2. From germline, CDR1 is MNHNY and CDR2 SVGAGI (reference sequence). There are 10 residues in the CDR3. The CDR3 nucleotides read TGTGCCAGCCCCCACCGGGGGGGGAACTTC. Its translation is CASPHRGGNF.

The chain has TRBV6-5 and TRBJ2-7; maybe TRBD1 (5 bases). The CDR3 consists of 15 residues. V shed 3 bases and J shed 2 bases, with 14 bases lying between them. Per germline, CDR1 MNHEY and CDR2 SVGAGI. The CDR3 DNA reads as TGTGCCAGCAGTTATCAGACAGCTTATCCCTACGAGCAGTACTTC. As protein: CASSYQTAYPYEQYF.

The CDR3 DNA sequence: TGTGCCAGCAGTGGGGTCTCGGGGGAACTGTTTTTT. It specifies CASSGVSGELFF. V is TRBV2 and J is TRBJ1-4, with D possibly being TRBD1 (5 bases). This CDR3 has 12 residues. The ends were cut back, 4 bases at V and 12 bases at J, with 12 bases in the middle. Germline V gene sequence: CDR1 SNHLY, CDR2 FYNNEI.

The sample holds one count of this clone. The chain joins TRBV7-2 to TRBJ2-7; 7 bases align to TRBD2. This CDR3 is 14 amino acids long. J was trimmed by 0 bases and V by 2 bases; bases with no gene match: 1. From germline, CDR1 is SGHTA and CDR2 FQGNSA. CDR3 sequence: CASSLSGDSYEQYF. CDR3 DNA: TGTGCCAGCAGCTTAAGCGGGGACTCCTACGAGCAGTACTTC.

This chain links TRBV6-1 with TRBJ2-3; D not certain. CDR3 length equals 13 residues. CDR1 and CDR2 from the germline V gene are MNHNS and SASEGT. V lost 8 bases to trimming and J lost 0 bases, with 9 bases between them. CDR3 in amino acids: CASAVASTDTQYF. CDR3 nucleotide sequence: TGTGCCAGCGCAGTGGCTAGCACAGATACGCAGTATTTT.

This clone turned up a few times. The chain is built from TRBV6-1 and TRBJ2-2, with 8 bases matching TRBD1. The germline V gene encodes CDR1 MNHNS and CDR2 SASEGT. CDR3 length: 18 residues. The junction had 10 bases not matched to a gene; V was cut back by 1 base and J by 3 bases. The chain's CDR3 is CASSEVRDRGRDTGELFF. CDR3 DNA: TGTGCCAGCAGTGAAGTACGCGACAGGGGAAGGGACACCGGGGAGCTGTTTTTT.

The chain is built from TRBV4-1 and TRBJ2-3; 8 nucleotides match TRBD2. The CDR3 spans 15 residues. Looked up from germline, CDR1 is MGHRA and CDR2 is YSYEKL. The ends lost 2 bases at V and 3 bases at J; junction bases unmatched: 4. CDR3 in amino acids: CASSQSGLATDTQYF. The CDR3 DNA is TGCGCCAGCAGCCAATCCGGACTAGCAACAGATACGCAGTATTTT.

This chain connects TRBV5-1 to TRBJ2-3; D may be TRBD2 (6 bases). The germline CDR1 and CDR2 sequences are SGHRS and YFSETQ. Trimming removed 2 bases from V and 5 bases from J, with 18 bases in between. This CDR3 spans 16 amino acids. The CDR3 coding sequence is TGCGCCAGCAGCTTCGGGACTCTTAGGCCCCTAGATACGCAGTATTTT. This translates into CASSFGTLRPLDTQYF. Based on the CDR3 plus reference TRBV5-1 and TRBJ2-3, the full variable domain is KAGVTQTPRYLIKTRGQQVTLSCSPISGHRSVSWYQQTPGQGLQFLFEYFSETQRNKGNFPGRFSGRQFSNSRSEMNVSTLELGDSALYLCASSFGTLRPLDTQYFGPGTRLTVL.

This clone has only a few counts. V is TRBV28 and J is TRBJ2-5, with TRBD2 matching over 8 bases. This CDR3 region has 13 residues. V was pared by 8 bases and J by 5 bases, with 7 bases of the junction left unmatched. Germline V gene data show CDR1 as MDHEN and CDR2 as SYDVKM. In DNA form, the CDR3 reads TGTGCCAGCGTGCGGGGGGCTGACGAGACCCAGTACTTC. Translated, it gives CASVRGADETQYF.

This chain joins TRBV19 and TRBJ1-5, with D perhaps TRBD1 (5 bases). With 3 bases removed from V and 6 bases from J, the gap between germline ends came to 18 bases. Per germline, CDR1 LNHDA and CDR2 SQIVND (reference sequence). This CDR3 is built from 16 residues. The CDR3 protein is CASSIAGTYGGQPQHF. The CDR3 DNA sequence: TGTGCCAGTAGTATTGCCGGGACTTATGGGGGTCAGCCCCAGCATTTT.

The rearrangement uses TRBV1 and TRBJ2-1; the DNA was not used to check the table's D call, TRBD2. TRBV1 is assigned pseudogene status. The CDR3 covers 15 residues. The CDR3 spells CTSSQSGKSYNEQFF. CDR3 DNA: TGCACCAGCAGCCAAAGCGGGAAATCTTACAATGAGCAGTTCTTC.

The CDR3 sequence: CASSLGTFSYNEQFF. In DNA, the CDR3 is TGTGCCAGCAGCCTCGGGACATTCTCCTACAATGAGCAGTTCTTC. The J gene is TRBJ2-1, the V gene TRBV11-2; tentative D call: TRBD1 (6 bases). The CDR3 sequence is 15 residues long. The germline V gene has CDR1 SGHAT and CDR2 FQNNGV. The V and J ends lost 5 bases and 0 bases respectively, with 11 bases between them. The complete variable domain, with remaining parts taken from reference TRBV11-2 and TRBJ2-1, reads EAGVAQSPRYKIIEKRQSVAFWCNPISGHATLYWYQQILGQGPKLLIQFQNNGVVDDSQLPKDRFSAERLKGVDSTLKIQPAKLEDSAVYLCASSLGTFSYNEQFFGPGTRLTVL.

With regard to this clone: The junction shows a germline mismatch at one end, possibly a read error. This chain uses TRBV7-6 with TRBJ1-2; the D is unclear. This CDR3 has 14 residues. Germline V CDR1 and CDR2: SGHVS, FNYEAQ. The CDR3 bases are TGTGCCAGCAGCCGAAATGAGGGAGTGGATGGCTGCACCTTC. Translated, it gives CASSRNEGVDGCTF.

The chain couples TRBV27 to TRBJ1-6; 7 nucleotides align to TRBD1. Germline CDR1 is MNHEY and CDR2 is SMNVEV (reference sequence). Unmatched junction bases numbered 3, after V lost 3 bases and J lost 7 bases. The CDR3 runs to 14 residues. The CDR3 sequence is CASSLTGKNSPLHF. The DNA of the CDR3 is TGTGCCAGCAGTTTGACAGGGAAGAATTCACCCCTCCACTTT.

CDR3 sequence reads: CAISESSSPLHF. DNA of the CDR3: TGTGCCATCAGTGAGTCGAGTTCACCCCTCCACTTT. The chain uses TRBV10-3 and TRBJ1-6; no clear D. V dropped 0 bases and J dropped 9 bases, with 3 bases sitting between them. Germline V gene data show CDR1 as ENHRY and CDR2 as SYGVKD. The CDR3 loop spans 12 amino acids.

The chain uses TRBV4-2 and TRBJ2-1; no clear D. The CDR3 sequence is 14 residues long. The germline V gene encodes CDR1 LGHNA and CDR2 YNFKEQ. Trimming left V 4 bases short and J 0 bases short, with 7 bases between. CDR3 loop: CASSLGLSYNEQFF. The CDR3 nucleotides read TGTGCCAGCAGCCTCGGTCTCTCCTACAATGAGCAGTTCTTC.

The chain has TRBV27 and TRBJ1-6, with 7 bases lining up with TRBD1. This CDR3 has 16 residues. The trim removed 3 bases at V and 0 bases at J, leaving 2 bases unmatched. Germline values: CDR1 MNHEY, CDR2 SMNVEV (reference sequence). CDR3 DNA sequence: TGTGCCAGCAGTTTGCAGGGGGTCTCCTATAATTCACCCCTCCACTTT. It codes for CASSLQGVSYNSPLHF.

The J gene is TRBJ1-1, the V gene TRBV4-2; D is uncertain. CDR1 and CDR2 from the germline V gene are LGHNA and YNFKEQ. This CDR3 region has 14 residues. Trimming left V 3 bases short and J 5 bases short, with 13 bases between. This chain's CDR3 is CASSQREGRTEAFF. As DNA, the CDR3 is TGTGCCAGCAGCCAGAGGGAGGGTCGGACTGAAGCTTTCTTT.

Written as DNA, the CDR3 is TGTGCCAGCAGCTTAGTCAGGCGTCGGGAGACCCAGTACTTC. Amino acids: CASSLVRRRETQYF. The chain employs TRBV11-2 and TRBJ2-5; no firm D call. CDR1 and CDR2 (germline): SGHAT, FQNNGV. CDR3 length: 14 amino acids. The germline V and J ends were trimmed by 1 base and 5 bases, with 11 bases remaining between them.

The rearrangement links TRBV30 to TRBJ1-3; 7 bases are a match to TRBD1. Trimming at V came to 3 bases and at J to 3 bases, leaving 5 bases not matched to a gene. CDR1 is GTSNPN, CDR2 SVGIG, per germline (reference sequence). There are 14 residues in the CDR3. The CDR3 DNA reads as TGTGCCTGGAGGAACCAGGGGGGTGGAAACACCATATATTTT. It translates to CAWRNQGGGNTIYF. The full variable domain, rest sourced from reference TRBV30 and TRBJ1-3, is SQTIHQWPATLVQPVGSPLSLECTVEGTSNPNLYWYRQAAGRGLQLLFYSVGIGQISSEVPQNLSASRPQDRQFILSSKKLLLSDSGFYLCAWRNQGGGNTIYFGEGSWLTVV.

This clone occurred a few times. The chain is built from TRBV11-3 and TRBJ2-2; 8 bases line up with TRBD1. There are 14 residues in the CDR3. J was trimmed by 5 bases and V by 5 bases; bases with no gene match: 4. Germline V lookup: CDR1 SGHNT, CDR2 YENEEA. As DNA, the CDR3 is TGTGCCAGCAGCGCCTGGACAGGGACCGGGGAGCTGTTTTTT. Its protein is CASSAWTGTGELFF.

V usage is TRBV11-3 and J usage is TRBJ2-3; a weak D match, TRBD2 (7 bases). The CDR3 has 17 residues. The germline V gene has CDR1 SGHNT and CDR2 YENEEA. Trimming removed 5 bases from V and 3 bases from J, with 21 bases in between. CDR3 region: CASSQGLRGGATDTQYF. The CDR3 coding sequence is TGTGCCAGCAGCCAGGGCTTAAGGGGGGGGGCAACAGATACGCAGTATTTT.

This rearrangement joins TRBV6-6 to TRBJ1-6; 7 bases are shared with TRBD1. This CDR3 has 14 amino acids. The V gene's germline CDR1 is MNHNY and CDR2 SVGAGI (reference sequence). The V and J ends lost 6 bases and 9 bases, in that order; junction bases with no gene match: 8. The CDR3 nucleotides are TGTGCCAGCAGCCCGAGGACAGGAATTTCACCCCTCCACTTT. This gives the protein CASSPRTGISPLHF.